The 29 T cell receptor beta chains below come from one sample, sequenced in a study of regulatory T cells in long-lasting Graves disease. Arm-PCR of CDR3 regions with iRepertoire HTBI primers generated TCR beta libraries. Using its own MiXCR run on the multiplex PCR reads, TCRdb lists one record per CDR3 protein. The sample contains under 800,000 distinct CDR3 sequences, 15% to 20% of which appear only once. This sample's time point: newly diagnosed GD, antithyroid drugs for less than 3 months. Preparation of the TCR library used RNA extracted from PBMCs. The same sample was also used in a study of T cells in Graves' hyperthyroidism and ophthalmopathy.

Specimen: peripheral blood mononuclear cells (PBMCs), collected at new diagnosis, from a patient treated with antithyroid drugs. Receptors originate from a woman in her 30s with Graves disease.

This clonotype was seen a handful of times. For the CDR3, the DNA is TGTGCCGCCTCGGGGGGAGAAAAACTGTTTTTT. This sequence encodes CAASGGEKLFF. V gene TRBV19 combines with J gene TRBJ1-4; D perhaps matches TRBD1 (5 bases). The CDR3 has 11 amino acids. V lost 11 bases and J 8 bases, leaving 12 bases between the germline ends. Germline lookup yields CDR1 LNHDA and CDR2 SQIVND (reference sequence).

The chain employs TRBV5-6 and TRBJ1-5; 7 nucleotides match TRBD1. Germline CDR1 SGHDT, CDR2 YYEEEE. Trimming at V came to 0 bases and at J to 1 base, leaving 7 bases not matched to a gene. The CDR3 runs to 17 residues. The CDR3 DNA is TGTGCCAGCAGCTTGGAGGCCAGGGGGGGGAGCAATCAGCCCCAGCATTTT. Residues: CASSLEARGGSNQPQHF. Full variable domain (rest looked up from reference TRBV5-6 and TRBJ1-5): DAGVTQSPTHLIKTRGQQVTLRCSPKSGHDTVSWYQQALGQGPQFIFQYYEEEERQRGNFPDRFSGHQFPNYSSELNVNALLLGDSALYLCASSLEARGGSNQPQHFGDGTRLSIL.

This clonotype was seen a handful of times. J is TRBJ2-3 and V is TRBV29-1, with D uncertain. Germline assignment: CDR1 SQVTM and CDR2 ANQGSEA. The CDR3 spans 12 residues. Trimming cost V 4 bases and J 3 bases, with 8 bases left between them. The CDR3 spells CSVGPYTDTQYF. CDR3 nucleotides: TGCAGCGTTGGACCCTATACAGATACGCAGTATTTT.

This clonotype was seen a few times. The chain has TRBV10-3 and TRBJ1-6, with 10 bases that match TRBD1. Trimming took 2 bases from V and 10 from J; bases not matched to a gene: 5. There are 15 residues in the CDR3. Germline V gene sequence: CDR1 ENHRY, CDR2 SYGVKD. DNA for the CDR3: TGTGCCATCAGTGAGAGGACAGGGGGACTCTCACCCCTCCACTTT. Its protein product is CAISERTGGLSPLHF.

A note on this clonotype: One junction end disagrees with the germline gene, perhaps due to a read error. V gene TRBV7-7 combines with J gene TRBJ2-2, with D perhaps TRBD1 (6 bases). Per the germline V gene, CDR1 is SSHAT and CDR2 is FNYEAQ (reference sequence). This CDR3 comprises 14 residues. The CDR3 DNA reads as TGTGCTAGCAGTTCCGGGACAAATTACGGGGAGCTGTTTTTT. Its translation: CASSSGTNYGELFF.

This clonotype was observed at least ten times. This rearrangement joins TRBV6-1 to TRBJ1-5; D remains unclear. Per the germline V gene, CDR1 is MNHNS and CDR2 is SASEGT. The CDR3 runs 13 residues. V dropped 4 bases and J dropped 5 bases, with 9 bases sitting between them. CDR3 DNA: TGTGCCAGCAGTGTGTCCGGGGATCAGCCCCAGCATTTT. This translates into CASSVSGDQPQHF.

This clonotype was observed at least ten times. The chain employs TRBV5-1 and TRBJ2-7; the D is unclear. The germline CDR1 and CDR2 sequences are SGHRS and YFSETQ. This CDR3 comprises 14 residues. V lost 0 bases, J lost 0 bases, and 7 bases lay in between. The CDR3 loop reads CASSLARDSYEQYF. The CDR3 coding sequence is TGCGCCAGCAGCTTGGCCCGCGACTCCTACGAGCAGTACTTC.

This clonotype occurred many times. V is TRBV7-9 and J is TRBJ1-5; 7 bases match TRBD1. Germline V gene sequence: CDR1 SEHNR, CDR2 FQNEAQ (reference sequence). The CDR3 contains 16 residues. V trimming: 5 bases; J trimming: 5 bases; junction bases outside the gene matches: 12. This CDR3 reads CASSPTNRGHDQPQHF. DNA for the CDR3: TGTGCCAGCAGCCCAACAAACAGGGGACATGATCAGCCCCAGCATTTT.

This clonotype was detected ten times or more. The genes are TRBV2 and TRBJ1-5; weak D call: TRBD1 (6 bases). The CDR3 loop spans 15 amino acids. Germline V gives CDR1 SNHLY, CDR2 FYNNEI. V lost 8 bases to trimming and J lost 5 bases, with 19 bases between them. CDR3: CASSQGGLRDQPQHF. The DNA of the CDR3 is TGTGCCAGCTCCCAAGGGGGGTTGAGGGATCAGCCCCAGCATTTT.

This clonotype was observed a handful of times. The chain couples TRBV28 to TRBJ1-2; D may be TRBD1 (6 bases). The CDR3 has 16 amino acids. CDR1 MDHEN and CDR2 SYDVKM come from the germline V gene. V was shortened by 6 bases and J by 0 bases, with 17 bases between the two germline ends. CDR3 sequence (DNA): TGTGCCAGCAGGGGCCCTGACAGGACTACTAACTATGGCTACACCTTC. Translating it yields CASRGPDRTTNYGYTF.

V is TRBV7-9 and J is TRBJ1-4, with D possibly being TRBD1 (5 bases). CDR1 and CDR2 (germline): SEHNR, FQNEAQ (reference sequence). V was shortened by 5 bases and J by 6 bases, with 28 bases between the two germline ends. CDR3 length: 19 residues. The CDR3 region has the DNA TGTGCCAGCAGCACCCGAGGCCGGGACGAGGGAACTCAGGATGAAAAACTGTTTTTT. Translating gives CASSTRGRDEGTQDEKLFF.

The CDR3 loop reads CASSVAQRASSYEQYF. DNA of the CDR3: TGTGCCAGCAGCGTAGCCCAGCGGGCAAGCTCCTACGAGCAGTACTTC. This sequence joins TRBV9 and TRBJ2-7; tentative D call: TRBD2 (6 bases). The V gene lost 0 bases and the J gene lost 0 bases, with 13 bases spanning the gap. The CDR3 has 16 residues. Per germline, CDR1 SGDLS and CDR2 YYNGEE.

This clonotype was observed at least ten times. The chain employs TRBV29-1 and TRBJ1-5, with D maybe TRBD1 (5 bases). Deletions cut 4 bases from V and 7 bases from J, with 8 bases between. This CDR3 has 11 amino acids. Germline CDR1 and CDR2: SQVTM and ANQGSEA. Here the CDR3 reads CSVGWGQPQHF. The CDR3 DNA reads TGCAGCGTTGGGTGGGGCCAGCCCCAGCATTTT.

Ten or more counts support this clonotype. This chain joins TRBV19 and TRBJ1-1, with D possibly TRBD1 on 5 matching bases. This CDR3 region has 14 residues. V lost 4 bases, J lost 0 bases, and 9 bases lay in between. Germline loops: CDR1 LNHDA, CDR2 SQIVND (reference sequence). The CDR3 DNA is TGTGCCAGTAGTAGGGGGGAAATGAACACTGAAGCTTTCTTT. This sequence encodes CASSRGEMNTEAFF.

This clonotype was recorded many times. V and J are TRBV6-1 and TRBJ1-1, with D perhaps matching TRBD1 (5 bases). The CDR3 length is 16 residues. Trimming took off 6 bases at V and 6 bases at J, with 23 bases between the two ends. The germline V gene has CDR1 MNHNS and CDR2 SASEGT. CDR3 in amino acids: CASRGWEGRGPPEAFF. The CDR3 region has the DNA TGTGCCAGCAGGGGTTGGGAGGGGAGAGGACCGCCTGAAGCTTTCTTT.

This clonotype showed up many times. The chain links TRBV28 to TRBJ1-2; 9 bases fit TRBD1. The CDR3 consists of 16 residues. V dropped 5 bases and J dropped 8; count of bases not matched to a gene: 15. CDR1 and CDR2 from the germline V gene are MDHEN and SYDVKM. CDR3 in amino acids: CASSLPGGGTGKGYTF. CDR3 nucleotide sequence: TGTGCCAGCAGTCTCCCCGGGGGGGGGACAGGGAAGGGCTACACCTTC.

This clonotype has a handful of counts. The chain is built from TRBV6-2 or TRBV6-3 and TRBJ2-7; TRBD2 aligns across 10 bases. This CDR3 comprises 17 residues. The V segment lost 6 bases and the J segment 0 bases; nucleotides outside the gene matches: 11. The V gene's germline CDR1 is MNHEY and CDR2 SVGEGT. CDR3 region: CASRPGLALTISYEQYF. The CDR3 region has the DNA TGTGCCAGCAGGCCGGGACTAGCGCTTACGATCTCCTACGAGCAGTACTTC.

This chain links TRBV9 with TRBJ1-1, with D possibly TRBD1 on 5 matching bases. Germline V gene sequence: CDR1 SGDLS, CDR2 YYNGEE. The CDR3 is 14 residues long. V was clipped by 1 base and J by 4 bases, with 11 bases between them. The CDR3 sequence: CASSVSRGITEAFF. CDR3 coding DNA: TGTGCCAGCAGCGTATCGAGGGGAATCACTGAAGCTTTCTTT.

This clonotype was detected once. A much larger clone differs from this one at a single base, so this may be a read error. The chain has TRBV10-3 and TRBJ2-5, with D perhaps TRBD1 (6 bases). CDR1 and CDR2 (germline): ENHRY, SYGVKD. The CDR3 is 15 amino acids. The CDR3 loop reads CAVSESTGQSRTQYF. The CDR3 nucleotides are TGTGCCGTCAGTGAGTCGACAGGACAGTCAAGGACCCAGTACTTC.

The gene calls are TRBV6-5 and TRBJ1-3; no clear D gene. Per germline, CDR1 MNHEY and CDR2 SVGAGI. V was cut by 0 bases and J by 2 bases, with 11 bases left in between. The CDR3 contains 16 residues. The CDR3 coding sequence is TGTGCCAGCAGTTACTCGATTGGCCGGACTGGAAACACCATATATTTT. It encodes CASSYSIGRTGNTIYF.

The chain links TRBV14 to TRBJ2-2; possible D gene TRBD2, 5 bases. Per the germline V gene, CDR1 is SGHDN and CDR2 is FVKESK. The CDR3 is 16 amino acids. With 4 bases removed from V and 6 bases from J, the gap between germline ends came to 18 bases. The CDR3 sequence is CASSRYNQPGAGELFF. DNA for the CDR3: TGTGCCAGCAGCCGGTACAACCAACCCGGGGCCGGGGAGCTGTTTTTT.

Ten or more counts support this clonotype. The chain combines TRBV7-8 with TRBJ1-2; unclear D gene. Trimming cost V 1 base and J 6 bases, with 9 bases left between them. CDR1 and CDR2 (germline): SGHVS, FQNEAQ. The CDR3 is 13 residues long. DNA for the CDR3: TGTGCCAGCAGCTTAGGGCCGTCAGATGGCTACACCTTC. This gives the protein CASSLGPSDGYTF.

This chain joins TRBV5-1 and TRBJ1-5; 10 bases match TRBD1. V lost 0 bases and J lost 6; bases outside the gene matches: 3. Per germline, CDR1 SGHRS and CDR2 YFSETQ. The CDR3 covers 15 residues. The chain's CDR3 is CASSLGTGGSQPQHF. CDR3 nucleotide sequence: TGCGCCAGCAGCTTGGGGACAGGGGGGAGTCAGCCCCAGCATTTT.

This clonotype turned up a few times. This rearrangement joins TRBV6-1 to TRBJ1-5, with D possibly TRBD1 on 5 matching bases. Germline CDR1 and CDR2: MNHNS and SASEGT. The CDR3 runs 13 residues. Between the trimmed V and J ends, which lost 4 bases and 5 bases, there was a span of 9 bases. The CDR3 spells CASSVDSYQPQHF. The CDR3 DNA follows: TGTGCCAGCAGTGTAGACAGCTATCAGCCCCAGCATTTT.

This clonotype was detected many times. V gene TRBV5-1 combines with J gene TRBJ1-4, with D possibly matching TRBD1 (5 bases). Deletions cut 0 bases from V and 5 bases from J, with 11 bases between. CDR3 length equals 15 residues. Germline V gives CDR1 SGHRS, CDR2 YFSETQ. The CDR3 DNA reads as TGCGCCAGCAGCTTGGCCGGGACGGGAAATGAAAAACTGTTTTTT. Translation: CASSLAGTGNEKLFF.

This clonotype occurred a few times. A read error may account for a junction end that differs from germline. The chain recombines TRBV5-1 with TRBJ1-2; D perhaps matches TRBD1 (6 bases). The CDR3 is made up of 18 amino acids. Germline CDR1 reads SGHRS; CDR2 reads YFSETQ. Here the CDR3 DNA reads TGCGCCAGCAGCAATGGCACGGTTAGGGGGACTTACGGCTATGGCGACACCTTC. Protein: CASSNGTVRGTYGYGDTF.

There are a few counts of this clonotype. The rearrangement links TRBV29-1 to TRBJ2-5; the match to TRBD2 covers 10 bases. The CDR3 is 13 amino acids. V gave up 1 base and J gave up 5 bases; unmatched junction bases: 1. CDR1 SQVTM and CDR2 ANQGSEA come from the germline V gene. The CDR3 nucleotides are TGCAGCGTTGAAGGACTAGCGGGTGAGACCCAGTACTTC. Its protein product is CSVEGLAGETQYF.

DNA of the CDR3: TGCAGCGTCTTACCCAGGGGCCACAAGCAGTACTTC. It is translated as CSVLPRGHKQYF. The rearrangement joins TRBV29-1 to TRBJ2-7; D is perhaps TRBD1 (6 bases). The CDR3 is 12 amino acids. Germline CDR1 and CDR2: SQVTM and ANQGSEA. Trimming took 6 bases from V and 8 from J, leaving 17 bases between them.

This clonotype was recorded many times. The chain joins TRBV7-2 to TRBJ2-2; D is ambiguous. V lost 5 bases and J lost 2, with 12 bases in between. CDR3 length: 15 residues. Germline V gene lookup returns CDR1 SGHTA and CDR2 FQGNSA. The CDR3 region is CASSNIGVNTGELFF. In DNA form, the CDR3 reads TGTGCCAGCAGCAACATTGGGGTTAACACCGGGGAGCTGTTTTTT. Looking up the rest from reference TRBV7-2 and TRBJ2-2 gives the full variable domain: GAGVSQSPSNKVTEKGKDVELRCDPISGHTALYWYRQSLGQGLEFLIYFQGNSAPDKSGLPSDRFSAERTGGSVSTLTIQRTQQEDSAVYLCASSNIGVNTGELFFGEGSRLTVL.